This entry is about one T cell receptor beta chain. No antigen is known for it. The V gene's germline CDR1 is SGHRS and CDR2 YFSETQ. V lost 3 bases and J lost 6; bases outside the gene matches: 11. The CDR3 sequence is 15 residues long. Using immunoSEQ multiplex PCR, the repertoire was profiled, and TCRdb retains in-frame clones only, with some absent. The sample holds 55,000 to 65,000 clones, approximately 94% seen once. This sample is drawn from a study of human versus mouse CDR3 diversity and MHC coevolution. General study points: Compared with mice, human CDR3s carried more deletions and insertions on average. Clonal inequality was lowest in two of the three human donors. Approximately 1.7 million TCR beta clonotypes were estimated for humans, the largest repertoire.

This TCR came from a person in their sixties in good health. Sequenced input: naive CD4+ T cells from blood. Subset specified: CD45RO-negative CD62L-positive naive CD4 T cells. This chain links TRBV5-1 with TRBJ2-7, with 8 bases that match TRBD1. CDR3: CASSSRTGTHREQYF. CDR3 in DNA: TGCGCCAGCAGCTCGAGGACAGGGACCCACCGCGAGCAGTACTTC.